This T cell receptor (beta chain) stems from a study of blood T cell repertoires in COVID-19. Study as a whole: Sites in the United States, Italy and Spain provided acute and convalescent COVID-19 samples. Nucleic acid was either cDNA or gDNA, and it came from T cells, B-cell-depleted T cells, or PBMCs.

In the authors' workflow: Reference gene primer amplification yielded estimated nucleated cell counts. This table comes from immunoSEQ multiplex PCR, and its TCRdb copy is limited to in-frame clones, with some not included. The V and J calls and the clone size are those of that table, but D and trimming were determined from the DNA. The sample lists roughly 66,000 clones; around 93% were seen once. CDR1 and CDR2 (germline): LNHDA, SQIVND (reference sequence). Trimming took 3 bases from V and 3 from J, leaving 18 bases between them. This CDR3 has 17 amino acids. The chain links TRBV19 to TRBJ1-5; no clear D. Sequenced sample: peripheral blood. The TCR comes from a human donor in a cohort sampled during active COVID-19. The CDR3 nucleotides read TGTGCCAGTAGTATTAAATCGCGCGGGATTACCAATCAGCCCCAGCATTTT. Translated: CASSIKSRGITNQPQHF.